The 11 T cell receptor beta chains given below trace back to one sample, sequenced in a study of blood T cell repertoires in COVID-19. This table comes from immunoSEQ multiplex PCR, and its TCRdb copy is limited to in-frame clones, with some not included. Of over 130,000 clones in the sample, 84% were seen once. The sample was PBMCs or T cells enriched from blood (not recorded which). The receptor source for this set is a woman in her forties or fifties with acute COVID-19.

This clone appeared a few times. CDR3 amino acids: CASSSGTRPYEQYF. The CDR3 region has the DNA TGTGCCAGCAGTAGCGGGACGCGCCCCTACGAGCAGTACTTC. The chain uses TRBV9 and TRBJ2-7; 8 nucleotides align to TRBD2. The CDR3 extends over 14 amino acids. J was trimmed by 2 bases and V by 5 bases; bases with no gene match: 6. Per germline, CDR1 SGDLS and CDR2 YYNGEE.

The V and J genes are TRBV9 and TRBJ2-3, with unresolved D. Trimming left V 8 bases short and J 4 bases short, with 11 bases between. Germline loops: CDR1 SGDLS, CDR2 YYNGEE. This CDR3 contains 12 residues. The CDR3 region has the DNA TGTGCCAGTGGTGGTCTAGCAGATACGCAGTATTTT. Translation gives CASGGLADTQYF.

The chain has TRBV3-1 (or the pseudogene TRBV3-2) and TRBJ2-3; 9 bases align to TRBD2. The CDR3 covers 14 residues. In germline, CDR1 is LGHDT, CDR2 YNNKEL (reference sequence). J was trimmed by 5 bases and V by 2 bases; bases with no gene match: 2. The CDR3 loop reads CASSQRGRVDTQYF. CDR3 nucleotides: TGTGCCAGCAGCCAACGCGGGAGGGTAGATACGCAGTATTTT.

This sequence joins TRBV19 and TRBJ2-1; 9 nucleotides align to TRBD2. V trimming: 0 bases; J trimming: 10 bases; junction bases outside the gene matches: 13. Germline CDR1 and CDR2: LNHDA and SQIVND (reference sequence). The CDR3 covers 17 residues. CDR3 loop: CASSIDHFAGGLREQFF. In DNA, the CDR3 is TGTGCCAGTAGTATAGACCACTTTGCGGGAGGGCTACGGGAGCAGTTCTTC.

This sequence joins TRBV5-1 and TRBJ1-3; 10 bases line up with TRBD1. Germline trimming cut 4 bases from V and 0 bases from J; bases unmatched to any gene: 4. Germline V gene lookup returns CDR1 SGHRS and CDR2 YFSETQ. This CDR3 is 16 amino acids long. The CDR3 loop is CASSRGQGSSGNTIYF. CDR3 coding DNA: TGCGCCAGCAGCCGGGGACAGGGGAGCTCTGGAAACACCATATATTTT.

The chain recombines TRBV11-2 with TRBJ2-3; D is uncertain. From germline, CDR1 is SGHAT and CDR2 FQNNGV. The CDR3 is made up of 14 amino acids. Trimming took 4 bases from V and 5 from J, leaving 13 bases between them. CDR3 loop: CASSSTFEGDTQYF. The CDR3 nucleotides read TGTGCCAGCAGCTCGACTTTTGAAGGAGATACGCAGTATTTT.

The CDR3: CATSRTLGLPAFF. The CDR3 DNA reads TGTGCCACCAGCAGAACTCTAGGTTTGCCAGCTTTCTTT. V usage is TRBV15 and J usage is TRBJ1-1; D is undetermined. V was clipped by 2 bases and J by 10 bases, with 14 bases between them. This CDR3 region has 13 residues. Germline V gene data show CDR1 as LNHNV and CDR2 as YYDKDF (reference sequence).

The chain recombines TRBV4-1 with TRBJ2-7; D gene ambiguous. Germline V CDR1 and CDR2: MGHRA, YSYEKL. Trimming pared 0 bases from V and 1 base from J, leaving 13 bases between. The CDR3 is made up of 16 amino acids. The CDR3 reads CASSQDHSGRSYEQYF. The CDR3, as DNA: TGCGCCAGCAGCCAAGATCACAGTGGCAGATCCTACGAGCAGTACTTC.

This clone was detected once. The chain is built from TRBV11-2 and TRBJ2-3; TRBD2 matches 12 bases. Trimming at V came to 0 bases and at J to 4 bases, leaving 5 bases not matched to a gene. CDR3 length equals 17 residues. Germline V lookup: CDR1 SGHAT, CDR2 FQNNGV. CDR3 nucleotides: TGTGCCAGCAGCTTAGAGGGACTAGCGGGTAATTCAGATACGCAGTATTTT. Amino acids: CASSLEGLAGNSDTQYF.

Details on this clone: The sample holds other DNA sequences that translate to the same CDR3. The CDR3 sequence is CASSQDLADGYTF. CDR3 bases: TGTGCCAGCAGCCAAGATTTAGCGGATGGCTACACCTTC. V and J are TRBV14 and TRBJ1-2; D remains ambiguous. Looked up from germline, CDR1 is SGHDN and CDR2 is FVKESK. This CDR3 is built from 13 residues. The V gene lost 0 bases and the J gene lost 6 bases, with 8 bases spanning the gap. The full variable domain, its missing parts supplied by reference TRBV14 and TRBJ1-2, is EAGVTQFPSHSVIEKGQTVTLRCDPISGHDNLYWYRRVMGKEIKFLLHFVKESKQDESGMPNNRFLAERTGGTYSTLKVQPAELEDSGVYFCASSQDLADGYTFGSGTRLTVV.

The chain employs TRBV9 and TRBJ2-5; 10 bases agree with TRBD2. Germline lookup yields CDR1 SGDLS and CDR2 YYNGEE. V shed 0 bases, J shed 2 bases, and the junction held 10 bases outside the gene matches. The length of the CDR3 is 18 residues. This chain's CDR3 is CASSVAANVAGGQETQYF. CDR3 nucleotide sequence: TGTGCCAGCAGCGTAGCCGCGAACGTAGCGGGGGGACAAGAGACCCAGTACTTC.